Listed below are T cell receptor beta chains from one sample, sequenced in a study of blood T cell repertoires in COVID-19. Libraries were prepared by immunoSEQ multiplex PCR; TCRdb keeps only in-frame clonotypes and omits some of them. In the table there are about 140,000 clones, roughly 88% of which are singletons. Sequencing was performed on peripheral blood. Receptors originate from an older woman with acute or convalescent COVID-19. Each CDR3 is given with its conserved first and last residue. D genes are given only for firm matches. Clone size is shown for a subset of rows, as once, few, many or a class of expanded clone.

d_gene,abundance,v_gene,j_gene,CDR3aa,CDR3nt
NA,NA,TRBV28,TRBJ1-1,CASRRRGNTEAFF,TGTGCCAGCAGACGAAGGGGTAACACTGAAGCTTTCTTT
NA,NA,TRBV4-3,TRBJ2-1,CASSQDPMQGWNEQFF,TGCGCCAGCAGCCAAGATCCTATGCAGGGTTGGAATGAGCAGTTCTTC
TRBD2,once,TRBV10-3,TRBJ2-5,CAISVTGGPGEETQYF,TGTGCCATCAGTGTCACGGGGGGGCCGGGAGAGGAGACCCAGTACTTC
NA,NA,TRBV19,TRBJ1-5,CASSMNPGQLYQPQHF,TGTGCCAGTAGTATGAACCCCGGACAGCTATATCAGCCCCAGCATTTT
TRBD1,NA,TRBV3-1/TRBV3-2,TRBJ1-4,CASSQVGLQGQQDEKLFF,TGTGCCAGCAGCCAAGTTGGGCTCCAGGGACAGCAAGATGAAAAACTGTTTTTT
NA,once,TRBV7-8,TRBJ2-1,CASSFPGLYNEQFF,TGTGCCAGCAGCTTCCCGGGACTCTACAATGAGCAGTTCTTC
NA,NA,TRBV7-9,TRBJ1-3,CASSLAGAGNTIYF,TGTGCCAGCAGCTTAGCAGGGGCTGGAAACACCATATATTTT
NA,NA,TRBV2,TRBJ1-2,CASRDQQGPYGYTF,TGTGCCAGCAGAGACCAACAGGGCCCCTATGGCTACACCTTC
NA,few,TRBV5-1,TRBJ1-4,CASSLSSGALVGRNEKLFF,TGCGCCAGCAGCTTGTCTTCAGGGGCTTTAGTCGGCCGTAATGAAAAACTGTTTTTT
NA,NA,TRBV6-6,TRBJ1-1,CASSPQNTEAFF,TGTGCCAGCAGTCCCCAGAACACTGAAGCTTTCTTT
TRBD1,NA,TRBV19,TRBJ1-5,CASSTGTDNQPQHF,TGTGCCAGTAGTACCGGGACAGATAATCAGCCCCAGCATTTT
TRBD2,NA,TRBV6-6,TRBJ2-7,CASSYRGLAGGYEQYF,TGTGCCAGCAGTTACCGGGGACTAGCGGGGGGCTACGAGCAGTACTTC
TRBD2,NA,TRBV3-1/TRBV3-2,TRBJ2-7,CASSQGDLAGGLVYEQYF,TGTGCCAGCAGCCAAGGGGATTTAGCGGGGGGATTAGTCTACGAGCAGTACTTC
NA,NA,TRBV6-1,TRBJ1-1,CASSELLLAAFF,TGTGCCAGCAGTGAACTCTTACTCGCAGCTTTCTTT
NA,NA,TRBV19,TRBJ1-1,CASTGMGGTEAFF,TGTGCCAGTACTGGTATGGGGGGAACTGAAGCTTTCTTT
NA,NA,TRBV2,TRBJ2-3,CASSGLVRTDTQYF,TGTGCCAGCAGTGGGCTCGTTCGCACAGATACGCAGTATTTT
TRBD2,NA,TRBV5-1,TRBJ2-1,CASSGGTSDYNEQFF,TGCGCCAGCAGCGGAGGGACTAGCGATTACAATGAGCAGTTCTTC
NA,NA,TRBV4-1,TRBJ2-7,CASSQRETAAYEQYF,TGCGCCAGCAGCCAACGGGAGACGGCAGCCTACGAGCAGTACTTC
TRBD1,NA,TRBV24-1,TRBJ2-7,CATSEGTGGYEQYF,TGTGCCACCAGTGAAGGGACAGGGGGCTACGAGCAGTACTTC
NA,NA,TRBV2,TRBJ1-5,CASAPRGQINQPQHF,TGTGCCAGCGCCCCCCGAGGGCAAATCAATCAGCCCCAGCATTTT
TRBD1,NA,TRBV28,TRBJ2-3,CASNRGRQDTQYF,TGTGCCAGCAACAGGGGGCGCCAAGATACGCAGTATTTT
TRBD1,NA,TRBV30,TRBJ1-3,CAFDRGAGNTIYF,TGTGCCTTCGACAGGGGGGCTGGAAACACCATATATTTT
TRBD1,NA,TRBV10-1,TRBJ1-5,CASSETGQGGQPQHF,TGCGCCAGCAGTGAGACAGGACAGGGGGGCCAGCCCCAGCATTTT
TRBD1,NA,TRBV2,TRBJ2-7,CASSIQGFEQYF,TGTGCCAGCAGCATACAGGGGTTCGAGCAGTACTTC
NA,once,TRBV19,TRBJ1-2,CASSIVGQTNYGYTF,TGTGCCAGTAGTATAGTAGGACAGACCAACTATGGCTACACCTTC
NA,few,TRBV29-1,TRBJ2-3,CSVRQQGTDTQYF,TGCAGCGTTAGGCAGCAGGGGACAGATACGCAGTATTTT
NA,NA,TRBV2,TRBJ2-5,CASSDPSKRRETQYF,TGTGCCAGCAGCGATCCGTCCAAAAGGAGAGAGACCCAGTACTTC
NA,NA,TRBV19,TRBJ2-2,CASQNGLGTGELFF,TGTGCCAGTCAGAACGGACTTGGCACCGGGGAGCTGTTTTTT
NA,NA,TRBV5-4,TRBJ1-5,CASSPGVNQPQHF,TGTGCCAGCAGTCCAGGGGTTAATCAGCCCCAGCATTTT
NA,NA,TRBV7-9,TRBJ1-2,CASSLEVSGGYTF,TGTGCCAGCAGCTTAGAGGTATCAGGTGGCTACACCTTC
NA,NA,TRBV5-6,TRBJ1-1,CASSGDFLNTEAFF,TGTGCCAGCAGCGGGGACTTCCTGAACACTGAAGCTTTCTTT
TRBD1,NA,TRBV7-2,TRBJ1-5,CASSLTKTGDGNQPQHF,TGTGCCAGCAGCTTAACGAAGACAGGGGATGGCAATCAGCCCCAGCATTTT
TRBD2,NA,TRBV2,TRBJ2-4,CASSEVGGLAGGLAKNIQYF,TGTGCCAGCAGTGAAGTAGGGGGACTAGCGGGGGGCCTAGCCAAAAACATTCAGTACTTC
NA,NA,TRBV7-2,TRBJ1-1,CASSLDRNTEAFF,TGTGCCAGCAGCCTCGACAGGAACACTGAAGCTTTCTTT